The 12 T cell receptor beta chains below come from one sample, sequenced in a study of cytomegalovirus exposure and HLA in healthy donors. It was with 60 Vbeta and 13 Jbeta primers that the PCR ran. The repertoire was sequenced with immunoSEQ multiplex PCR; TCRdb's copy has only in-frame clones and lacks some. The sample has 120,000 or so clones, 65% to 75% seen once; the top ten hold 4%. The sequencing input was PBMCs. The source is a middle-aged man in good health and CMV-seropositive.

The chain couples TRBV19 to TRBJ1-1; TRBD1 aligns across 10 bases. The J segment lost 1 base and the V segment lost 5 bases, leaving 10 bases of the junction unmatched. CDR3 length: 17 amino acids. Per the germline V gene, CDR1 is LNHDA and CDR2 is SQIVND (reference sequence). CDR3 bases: TGTGCCAGTAGTCTTCGGACAGGGGGAATAGGGAACACTGAAGCTTTCTTT. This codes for CASSLRTGGIGNTEAFF. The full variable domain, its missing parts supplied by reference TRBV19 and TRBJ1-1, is DGGITQSPKYLFRKEGQNVTLSCEQNLNHDAMYWYRQDPGQGLRLIYYSQIVNDFQKGDIAEGYSVSREKKESFPLTVTSAQKNPTAFYLCASSLRTGGIGNTEAFFGQGTRLTVV.

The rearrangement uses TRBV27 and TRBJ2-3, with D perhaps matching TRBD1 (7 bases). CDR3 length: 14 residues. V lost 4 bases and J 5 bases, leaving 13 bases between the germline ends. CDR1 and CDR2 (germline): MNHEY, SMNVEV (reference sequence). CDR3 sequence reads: CASSWRDSKDTQYF. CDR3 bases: TGTGCCAGCAGTTGGAGGGACAGTAAAGATACGCAGTATTTT.

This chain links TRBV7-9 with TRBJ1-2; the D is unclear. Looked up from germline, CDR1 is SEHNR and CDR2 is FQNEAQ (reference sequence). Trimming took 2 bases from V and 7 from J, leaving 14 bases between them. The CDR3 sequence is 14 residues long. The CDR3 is CASSLPGPAGGYTF. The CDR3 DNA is TGTGCCAGCAGCTTACCAGGCCCAGCTGGTGGCTACACCTTC.

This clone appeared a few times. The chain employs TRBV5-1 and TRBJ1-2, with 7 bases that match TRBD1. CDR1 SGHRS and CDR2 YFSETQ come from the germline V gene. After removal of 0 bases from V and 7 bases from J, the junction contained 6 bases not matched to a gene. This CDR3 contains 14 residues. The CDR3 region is CASSLVDRVGGYTF. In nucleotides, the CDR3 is TGCGCCAGCAGCTTGGTAGACAGGGTTGGTGGCTACACCTTC. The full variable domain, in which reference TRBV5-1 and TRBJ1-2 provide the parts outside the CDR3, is KAGVTQTPRYLIKTRGQQVTLSCSPISGHRSVSWYQQTPGQGLQFLFEYFSETQRNKGNFPGRFSGRQFSNSRSEMNVSTLELGDSALYLCASSLVDRVGGYTFGSGTRLTVV.

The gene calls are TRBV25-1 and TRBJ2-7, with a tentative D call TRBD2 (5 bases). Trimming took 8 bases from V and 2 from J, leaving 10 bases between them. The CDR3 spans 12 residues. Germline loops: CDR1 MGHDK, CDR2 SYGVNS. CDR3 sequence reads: CASARGTYEQYF. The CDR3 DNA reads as TGTGCCAGCGCCCGGGGAACCTACGAGCAGTACTTC.

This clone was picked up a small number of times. The CDR3 bases are TGTGCCAGCAGTGAATTCGGGGACTCAAACACCATATATTTT. As protein: CASSEFGDSNTIYF. The chain employs TRBV25-1 and TRBJ1-3, with TRBD1 as a possible D gene (5 bases). This CDR3 has 14 amino acids. The germline CDR1 and CDR2 sequences are MGHDK and SYGVNS. V was shortened by 1 base and J by 6 bases, with 10 bases between the two germline ends.

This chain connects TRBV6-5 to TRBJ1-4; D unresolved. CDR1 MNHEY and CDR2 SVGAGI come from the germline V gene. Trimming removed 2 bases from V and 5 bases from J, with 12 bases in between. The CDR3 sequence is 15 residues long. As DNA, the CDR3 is TGTGCCAGCAGTTACAGACCCGGCGGAAATGAAAAACTGTTTTTT. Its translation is CASSYRPGGNEKLFF.

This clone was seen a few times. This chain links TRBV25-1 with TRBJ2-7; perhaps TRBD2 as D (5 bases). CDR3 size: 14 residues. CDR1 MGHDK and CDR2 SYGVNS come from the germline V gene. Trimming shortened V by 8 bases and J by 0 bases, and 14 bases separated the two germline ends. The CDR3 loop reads CASSDFLSSYEQYF. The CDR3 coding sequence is TGTGCCAGCTCGGACTTCCTCAGCTCCTACGAGCAGTACTTC.

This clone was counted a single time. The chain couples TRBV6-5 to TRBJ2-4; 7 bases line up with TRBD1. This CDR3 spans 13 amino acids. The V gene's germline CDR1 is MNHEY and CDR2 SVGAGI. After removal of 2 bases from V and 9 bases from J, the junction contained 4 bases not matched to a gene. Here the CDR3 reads CASSYDRASIQYF. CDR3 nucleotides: TGTGCCAGCAGTTACGACAGGGCGAGCATTCAGTACTTC.

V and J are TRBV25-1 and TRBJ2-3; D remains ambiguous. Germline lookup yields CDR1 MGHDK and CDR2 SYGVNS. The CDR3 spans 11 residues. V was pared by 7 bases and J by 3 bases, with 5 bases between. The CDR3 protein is CASTFTDTQYF. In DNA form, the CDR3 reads TGTGCCAGCACCTTTACAGATACGCAGTATTTT.

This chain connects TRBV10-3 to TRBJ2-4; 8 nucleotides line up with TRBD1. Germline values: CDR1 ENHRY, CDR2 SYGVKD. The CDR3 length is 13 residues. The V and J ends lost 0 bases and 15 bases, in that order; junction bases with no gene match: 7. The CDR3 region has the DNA TGTGCCATCAGTGAGTCTGAAGGGACAGGTTTGTACTTC. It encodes CAISESEGTGLYF.

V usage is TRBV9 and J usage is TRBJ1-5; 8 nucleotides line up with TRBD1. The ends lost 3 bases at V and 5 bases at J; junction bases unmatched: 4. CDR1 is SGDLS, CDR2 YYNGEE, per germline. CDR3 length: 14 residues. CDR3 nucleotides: TGTGCCAGCAGCGCTCAGGGGGCCTATCAGCCCCAGCATTTT. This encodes CASSAQGAYQPQHF. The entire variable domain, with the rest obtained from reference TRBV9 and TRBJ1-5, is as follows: DSGVTQTPKHLITATGQRVTLRCSPRSGDLSVYWYQQSLDQGLQFLIQYYNGEERAKGNILERFSAQQFPDLHSELNLSSLELGDSALYFCASSAQGAYQPQHFGDGTRLSIL.